Each of the 24 T cell receptor beta chains below was sequenced from the same sample in a study of T cell responses to AZD1222 COVID-19 vaccine (dated by TCRdb to the early 2020s). Sample time point, as interpreted from the label and publication: about 28 days (+/-7) after the second vaccine dose. Libraries were made using the immunoSEQ multiplex PCR assay. The table was pulled from immuneACCESS by TCRdb, which kept in-frame rearrangements only. Such tables lose some clones; where checked, under half of the loss comes from unresolved V genes, and the rest has no known cause. This sample holds roughly 120,000 clones; 92% were observed only once. The ten largest account for roughly 1.5% of the sample. The sample consisted of peripheral blood, taken 28 days after the second AZD1222 dose. The receptors were sampled from an adult who received the AZD1222 COVID-19 vaccine.

The V gene is TRBV18, the J gene TRBJ2-3; D possibly corresponds to TRBD2 (6 bases). This CDR3 spans 14 amino acids. Germline CDR1 and CDR2: KGHSH and LQKENI. Between the trimmed V and J ends, which lost 5 bases and 3 bases, there was a span of 12 bases. The DNA for the CDR3 is TGTGCCAGCTCAGCTAGGGAGGTAACAGATACGCAGTATTTT. This encodes CASSAREVTDTQYF.

The CDR3 DNA is TGCGCCAGCCGAACTTCTAGGGACAGCTCTTATGGCTACACCTTC. Amino acid sequence: CASRTSRDSSYGYTF. The chain joins TRBV5-1 to TRBJ1-2; 7 positions agree with TRBD1. The CDR3 runs 15 residues. The germline gives CDR1 SGHRS, CDR2 YFSETQ. Losses at the gene ends were 7 bases for V and 5 bases for J; bases not matched to a gene: 14.

This clone has only a few counts. J is TRBJ2-4 and V is TRBV6-2 or TRBV6-3; D gene uncertain. The CDR3 is 17 residues long. Germline V gives CDR1 MNHEY, CDR2 SVGEGT. V shed 5 bases and J shed 0 bases, with 17 bases lying between them. The CDR3 bases are TGTGCCAGCAGTGCAAGACTGCGTGTTCTAGCCAAAAACATTCAGTACTTC. The encoded protein is CASSARLRVLAKNIQYF.

The rearrangement links TRBV28 to TRBJ1-3; 8 positions agree with TRBD1. Germline loops: CDR1 MDHEN, CDR2 SYDVKM. With 4 bases clipped from V and 2 bases from J, the junction kept 7 bases outside the gene matches. CDR3 length: 16 amino acids. CDR3 DNA: TGTGCCAGCAGTTCCCCGGGACAGGACACTGGAAACACCATATATTTT. Translation: CASSSPGQDTGNTIYF. Full variable domain (missing parts from reference TRBV28 and TRBJ1-3): DVKVTQSSRYLVKRTGEKVFLECVQDMDHENMFWYRQDPGLGLRLIYFSYDVKMKEKGDIPEGYSVSREKKERFSLILESASTNQTSMYLCASSSPGQDTGNTIYFGEGSWLTVV.

This chain's CDR3 is CASSVMGGANHSPLHF. The CDR3 coding sequence is TGTGCCAGCAGCGTAATGGGGGGAGCGAACCATTCACCCCTCCACTTT. The chain carries TRBV9 and TRBJ1-6; possible D gene TRBD1, 5 bases. The CDR3 consists of 16 residues. The V end was cut by 1 base, the J end by 8 bases, with 16 bases between. Germline V lookup: CDR1 SGDLS, CDR2 YYNGEE. Based on the CDR3 plus reference TRBV9 and TRBJ1-6, the full variable domain is DSGVTQTPKHLITATGQRVTLRCSPRSGDLSVYWYQQSLDQGLQFLIQYYNGEERAKGNILERFSAQQFPDLHSELNLSSLELGDSALYFCASSVMGGANHSPLHFGNGTRLTVT.

V and J are TRBV19 and TRBJ2-1; D call uncertain. The germline V gene encodes CDR1 LNHDA and CDR2 SQIVND (reference sequence). This CDR3 spans 14 amino acids. V was clipped by 0 bases and J by 4 bases, with 7 bases between them. CDR3 sequence: CASSIDHLYNEQFF. The CDR3 region has the DNA TGTGCCAGTAGTATAGATCACCTATACAATGAGCAGTTCTTC. The full variable domain, its missing parts supplied by reference TRBV19 and TRBJ2-1, is DGGITQSPKYLFRKEGQNVTLSCEQNLNHDAMYWYRQDPGQGLRLIYYSQIVNDFQKGDIAEGYSVSREKKESFPLTVTSAQKNPTAFYLCASSIDHLYNEQFFGPGTRLTVL.

The chain recombines TRBV1 with TRBJ1-1; the table assigns TRBD1, which was not confirmed against the DNA. TRBV1 is flagged as a pseudogene. The CDR3 consists of 15 residues. CDR3 protein: CTSSQEYRDGTEAFF. The CDR3 region has the DNA TGCACCAGCAGCCAAGAGTACAGGGATGGCACTGAAGCTTTCTTT.

This clone is medium-sized. This chain connects TRBV4-2 to TRBJ2-1; the D is unclear. V lost 4 bases to trimming and J lost 0 bases, with 10 bases between them. From germline, CDR1 is LGHNA and CDR2 YNFKEQ. This CDR3 is 15 amino acids long. The CDR3 DNA follows: TGTGCCAGCAGCCCTCAGACTGGCTCCTACAATGAGCAGTTCTTC. This sequence encodes CASSPQTGSYNEQFF.

The genes are TRBV7-8 and TRBJ2-5, with 9 bases aligning to TRBD2. The V gene end was trimmed by 1 base and the J gene end by 2 bases; junction bases not matched to a gene: 11. Germline V gene lookup returns CDR1 SGHVS and CDR2 FQNEAQ. The CDR3 contains 18 residues. The CDR3 bases are TGTGCCAGCAGCTTAGATCTGGCTAGCGGGAACCCGCAAGAGACCCAGTACTTC. As protein: CASSLDLASGNPQETQYF.

The chain combines TRBV20-1 with TRBJ2-5; 9 bases are a match to TRBD2. Losses at the gene ends were 3 bases for V and 4 bases for J; bases not matched to a gene: 12. CDR1 is DFQATT, CDR2 SNEGSKA, per germline (reference sequence). CDR3 length: 16 amino acids. The DNA for the CDR3 is TGCAGTGCTAGTGTGCTAGCGGGACCCGGGAGAGAGACCCAGTACTTC. It specifies CSASVLAGPGRETQYF.

The J gene is TRBJ1-2, the V gene TRBV7-3, with D unclear. Between the trimmed V and J ends, which lost 3 bases and 5 bases, there was a span of 10 bases. Germline V gives CDR1 SGHTA, CDR2 FQGTGA. This CDR3 comprises 13 residues. The CDR3 sequence is CASSLIPGYGYTF. In DNA form, the CDR3 reads TGTGCCAGCAGCTTGATCCCGGGTTATGGCTACACCTTC. Full variable domain (remainder filled in from reference TRBV7-3 and TRBJ1-2): GAGVSQTPSNKVTEKGKYVELRCDPISGHTALYWYRQSLGQGPEFLIYFQGTGAADDSGLPNDRFFAVRPEGSVSTLKIQRTERGDSAVYLCASSLIPGYGYTFGSGTRLTVV.

V usage is TRBV29-1 and J usage is TRBJ2-2, with a possible D match to TRBD1 (5 bases). V was shortened by 8 bases and J by 0 bases, with 10 bases between the two germline ends. This CDR3 comprises 13 residues. The germline CDR1 and CDR2 sequences are SQVTM and ANQGSEA. The CDR3 sequence: CSYRTSNTGELFF. CDR3 nucleotides: TGCAGCTACCGGACATCGAACACCGGGGAGCTGTTTTTT.

The chain recombines TRBV5-4 with TRBJ2-5, with 9 nucleotides matching TRBD2. V was pared by 4 bases and J by 4 bases, with 17 bases of the junction left unmatched. The CDR3 length is 18 residues. Germline assignment: CDR1 SGHNT and CDR2 YYREEE (reference sequence). The chain's CDR3 is CASSIATLSGRLGETQYF. The CDR3 DNA reads as TGTGCCAGCAGCATCGCGACTCTTAGCGGGAGATTAGGAGAGACCCAGTACTTC. The full variable domain, in which reference TRBV5-4 and TRBJ2-5 provide the parts outside the CDR3, is ETGVTQSPTHLIKTRGQQVTLRCSSQSGHNTVSWYQQALGQGPQFIFQYYREEENGRGNFPPRFSGLQFPNYSSELNVNALELDDSALYLCASSIATLSGRLGETQYFGPGTRLLVL.

The rearrangement joins TRBV5-1 to TRBJ2-7, with D perhaps TRBD1 (6 bases). Germline V gene data show CDR1 as SGHRS and CDR2 as YFSETQ. The CDR3 length is 16 residues. V lost 4 bases and J 3 bases, leaving 20 bases between the germline ends. The CDR3: CASSPLPGDGLYEQYF. The CDR3 bases are TGCGCCAGCAGCCCCCTCCCAGGGGACGGTCTCTACGAGCAGTACTTC.

The chain carries TRBV5-5 and TRBJ2-2, with TRBD1 identical over 10 bases. The germline V gene has CDR1 SGHKS and CDR2 YYEKEE (reference sequence). V shed 3 bases and J 7 bases; nucleotides not matched to a gene: 9. This CDR3 has 16 residues. The CDR3 DNA is TGTGCCAGCAGCTGGAGACAGGGGGCAGGCGGCGGGGAGCTGTTTTTT. Its protein product is CASSWRQGAGGGELFF.

The rearrangement links TRBV3-1 (or the pseudogene TRBV3-2) to TRBJ1-5; maybe TRBD1 (5 bases). CDR3 length equals 15 residues. Germline V gene data show CDR1 as LGHDT and CDR2 as YNNKEL (reference sequence). V was trimmed by 6 bases and J by 5 bases, leaving 17 bases between them. CDR3: CASSLGTGGDQPQHF. The CDR3 DNA follows: TGTGCCAGCAGTCTAGGGACGGGGGGAGATCAGCCCCAGCATTTT.

This clone was counted between two and nine times. CDR3 in DNA: TGTGCCAGCAGTTACCGACAGGTGAACACTGAAGCTTTCTTT. Its translation: CASSYRQVNTEAFF. This chain uses TRBV6-5 with TRBJ1-1, with a weak D call TRBD1 (6 bases). Between the trimmed V and J ends, which lost 2 bases and 0 bases, there was a span of 7 bases. In germline, CDR1 is MNHEY, CDR2 SVGAGI. The CDR3 has 14 amino acids.

In this sample, this clone turned up once. The V and J genes are TRBV28 and TRBJ2-3; TRBD2 matches 11 bases. The CDR3 length is 16 residues. From germline, CDR1 is MDHEN and CDR2 SYDVKM. With V trimmed by 6 bases and J by 1 base, 6 bases remained unmatched. The CDR3 DNA reads TGTGCCAGCAGGTCCCAACTAGCGGGAGGCACAGATACGCAGTATTTT. It codes for CASRSQLAGGTDTQYF.

This CDR3 reads CACTGGAGSSYNSPLHF. The DNA of the CDR3 is TGTGCCTGCACCGGGGGGGCAGGAAGCTCCTATAATTCACCCCTCCACTTT. This chain connects TRBV30 to TRBJ1-6, with D possibly being TRBD1 (6 bases). Germline V CDR1 and CDR2: GTSNPN, SVGIG (reference sequence). This CDR3 is 17 amino acids long. Trimming took off 6 bases at V and 0 bases at J, with 18 bases between the two ends.

The chain carries TRBV23-1 and TRBJ2-2; 7 bases map to TRBD1. TRBV23-1 is recorded as an ORF, its role being uncertain. V lost 0 bases and J lost 1; bases outside the gene matches: 14. The CDR3 covers 20 residues. As DNA, the CDR3 is TGCGCCAGCAGTCAATCTAAGGGTTTCGGGACAGCTTTGAACACCGGGGAGCTGTTTTTT. Encoded protein: CASSQSKGFGTALNTGELFF.

The chain employs TRBV19 and TRBJ2-1, with D unclear. The CDR3 sequence is 15 residues long. The V and J ends lost 4 bases and 6 bases respectively, with 16 bases between them. Per the germline V gene, CDR1 is LNHDA and CDR2 is SQIVND (reference sequence). The CDR3 loop is CASSKLGMMSNEQFF. The CDR3 coding sequence is TGTGCCAGTAGTAAATTAGGTATGATGAGCAATGAGCAGTTCTTC.

The rearrangement uses TRBV7-2 and TRBJ1-2; the D gene is possibly TRBD1 (6 bases). Between the trimmed V and J ends, which lost 1 base and 6 bases, there was a span of 9 bases. Germline lookup yields CDR1 SGHTA and CDR2 FQGNSA. This CDR3 has 13 residues. CDR3 in amino acids: CASSLGAGDGYTF. CDR3 DNA sequence: TGTGCCAGCAGCTTAGGGGCAGGGGATGGCTACACCTTC.

V gene TRBV25-1 combines with J gene TRBJ1-3; no definite D call. CDR1 is MGHDK and CDR2 is SYGVNS in the germline V gene. The V end lost 0 bases, the J end lost 0 bases, and 6 bases lay between the germline ends. The CDR3 has 15 amino acids. CDR3 in amino acids: CASSEYYVSGNTIYF. CDR3 nucleotide sequence: TGTGCCAGCAGTGAATATTATGTCTCTGGAAACACCATATATTTT.

The V call is TRBV7-9, the J call TRBJ2-3; 7 bases match TRBD2. V lost 1 base and J lost 5; bases outside the gene matches: 9. The CDR3 covers 16 residues. The germline gives CDR1 SEHNR, CDR2 FQNEAQ (reference sequence). The CDR3 here is CASSLEAAGVLDTQYF. The CDR3 region has the DNA TGTGCCAGCAGCTTAGAGGCTGCGGGAGTTTTAGATACGCAGTATTTT.